The 8 T cell receptor beta chains below all came from one sample that was sequenced in a study of monozygotic twins with inflammatory bowel disease. For each CDR3 protein, TCRdb gives one entry from its re-call of the 5' RACE reads, without DNA. The clone table shows 440,000 or so distinct CDR3 sequences, with the ten largest holding around 2.3%. The sequenced sample consisted of blood. These receptors were collected from a human donor with ulcerative colitis or Crohn's disease, or a healthy co-twin of an affected twin (not recorded which).

J is TRBJ1-2 and V is TRBV6-5; the D call of TRBD1 rests on TCRdb alone, since no DNA is present to check it. CDR3 length: 16 amino acids. Looked up from germline, CDR1 is MNHEY and CDR2 is SVGAGI. CDR3 sequence reads: CASSYSQGRSNYGYTF.

The chain links TRBV7-8 to TRBJ2-2; TCRdb's D call, TRBD1, is unchecked because there is no DNA. The CDR3 sequence is 15 residues long. Germline CDR1 is SGHVS and CDR2 is FQNEAQ. The CDR3 sequence is CASTSGAGSTGELFF.

The V gene is TRBV27, the J gene TRBJ2-7; TCRdb's D call of TRBD2 is untestable without DNA. In germline, CDR1 is MNHEY, CDR2 SMNVEV (reference sequence). The CDR3 runs to 13 residues. The chain's CDR3 is CASSLVARFEQYF.

This chain joins TRBV9 and TRBJ1-5; checking the TCRdb D call of TRBD1 is not possible without DNA. CDR3 size: 15 residues. The germline gives CDR1 SGDLS, CDR2 YYNGEE. CDR3 in amino acids: CASSVPRTGVWPQHF.

The chain links TRBV6-5 to TRBJ1-3. The CDR3 is made up of 17 amino acids. Per the germline V gene, CDR1 is MNHEY and CDR2 is SVGAGI. This CDR3 reads CASSYSRSGTSGNTIYF.

The J gene is TRBJ2-3, the V gene TRBV7-2; the D call from TCRdb, TRBD2, cannot be confirmed without DNA. The germline gives CDR1 SGHTA, CDR2 FQGNSA. The CDR3 contains 16 residues. The CDR3 spells CASSPGTSGEKDTQYF.

CDR3 sequence reads: CASSRGGSRETQYF. The genes are TRBV28 and TRBJ2-5; TCRdb lists TRBD1, though no DNA is available to test this call. Germline V lookup: CDR1 MDHEN, CDR2 SYDVKM. This CDR3 is 14 amino acids long. The variable domain in full, completed from reference TRBV28 and TRBJ2-5, reads DVKVTQSSRYLVKRTGEKVFLECVQDMDHENMFWYRQDPGLGLRLIYFSYDVKMKEKGDIPEGYSVSREKKERFSLILESASTNQTSMYLCASSRGGSRETQYFGPGTRLLVL.

V gene TRBV11-2 combines with J gene TRBJ2-1; the TRBD2 assignment by TCRdb is unverifiable without DNA. CDR3 length: 13 residues. Germline assignment: CDR1 SGHAT and CDR2 FQNNGV. The CDR3 sequence: CASSVAGVDEQFF.